The 18 T cell receptor beta chains given below trace back to one sample, sequenced in a study of blood T cell repertoires in COVID-19. Generated by immunoSEQ multiplex PCR, the TCRdb table keeps only in-frame clones and is missing some. The sample shows around 140,000 clones, approximately 89% of them seen only once. The sequencing input was peripheral blood. The source is a human donor in a cohort sampled during active COVID-19.

This clone was detected once. This chain connects TRBV29-1 to TRBJ1-2, with D possibly matching TRBD1 (6 bases). The germline CDR1 and CDR2 sequences are SQVTM and ANQGSEA. The CDR3 has 11 amino acids. V was shortened by 6 bases and J by 4 bases, with 9 bases between the two germline ends. The CDR3 DNA reads TGCAGCGTCCAGGGGATCTATGGCTACACCTTC. Residues: CSVQGIYGYTF. Looking up the rest from reference TRBV29-1 and TRBJ1-2 gives the full variable domain: SAVISQKPSRDICQRGTSLTIQCQVDSQVTMMFWYRQQPGQSLTLIATANQGSEATYESGFVIDKFPISRPNLTFSTLTVSNMSPEDSSIYLCSVQGIYGYTFGSGTRLTVV.

As for this clone: An end of the junction differs from the germline gene, which may be a read error. The sample contains more than one DNA sequence encoding this CDR3. This chain links TRBV18 with TRBJ2-7; 8 nucleotides match TRBD2. Germline-derived CDR1 and CDR2 are KGHSH and LQKENI. The CDR3 extends over 15 amino acids. The CDR3 loop reads CASSPTGGDSYEQYF. In DNA, the CDR3 is TGTGCCAGCTCGCCTACGGGGGGGGACTCCTATGAGCAGTACTTC. The full variable domain, with the rest looked up from reference TRBV18 and TRBJ2-7, is NAGVMQNPRHLVRRRGQEARLRCSPMKGHSHVYWYRQLPEEGLKFMVYLQKENIIDESGMPKERFSAEFPKEGPSILRIQQVVRGDSAAYFCASSPTGGDSYEQYFGPGTRLTVT.

The genes are TRBV2 and TRBJ2-3; D unclear. The CDR3 contains 14 residues. V was trimmed by 2 bases and J by 5 bases, leaving 11 bases between them. Germline V gives CDR1 SNHLY, CDR2 FYNNEI. CDR3 nucleotide sequence: TGTGCCAGCAGTGAAATATCTCCCCGAGATACGCAGTATTTT. It codes for CASSEISPRDTQYF.

The chain combines TRBV27 with TRBJ2-7; 10 bases align to TRBD1. The germline CDR1 and CDR2 sequences are MNHEY and SMNVEV (reference sequence). This CDR3 is built from 17 residues. The ends lost 3 bases at V and 2 bases at J; junction bases unmatched: 10. CDR3 region: CASSFLPPGTGAYEQYF. In nucleotides, the CDR3 is TGTGCCAGCAGTTTCCTCCCTCCCGGGACAGGGGCCTACGAGCAGTACTTC.

The V call is TRBV7-3, the J call TRBJ2-7, with 9 positions matching TRBD2. The CDR3 is made up of 17 amino acids. The trim removed 1 base at V and 4 bases at J, leaving 11 bases unmatched. Germline V lookup: CDR1 SGHTA, CDR2 FQGTGA. The DNA for the CDR3 is TGTGCCAGCAGCTTAAAAAGCGGGGGGCGTGATTTATACGAGCAGTACTTC. Translating it yields CASSLKSGGRDLYEQYF.

The chain combines TRBV6-6 with TRBJ2-7; D perhaps matches TRBD2 (5 bases). V shed 6 bases and J shed 2 bases, with 11 bases lying between them. The CDR3 is 13 residues long. CDR1 and CDR2 (germline): MNHNY, SVGAGI (reference sequence). The CDR3 loop is CASSPRVTYEQYF. CDR3 DNA sequence: TGTGCCAGCAGCCCGAGGGTTACCTACGAGCAGTACTTC.

The chain couples TRBV27 to TRBJ1-6; D may be TRBD1 (6 bases). CDR3 length: 13 residues. Trimming took 5 bases from V and 12 from J, leaving 14 bases between them. Germline V CDR1 and CDR2: MNHEY, SMNVEV (reference sequence). This CDR3 reads CASSPTGSGPLHF. In DNA, the CDR3 is TGTGCCAGCAGTCCCACAGGGTCGGGACCCCTCCACTTT.

The chain joins TRBV19 to TRBJ2-6; TRBD2 is a possible D gene (6 bases). This CDR3 is 17 amino acids long. Germline V gives CDR1 LNHDA, CDR2 SQIVND (reference sequence). V was clipped by 3 bases and J by 0 bases, with 12 bases between them. CDR3 residues: CASSIPGLASGANVLTF. As DNA, the CDR3 is TGTGCCAGTAGTATTCCGGGACTCGCCTCTGGGGCCAACGTCCTGACTTTC.

The chain uses TRBV5-6 and TRBJ2-4; D gene ambiguous. The germline CDR1 and CDR2 sequences are SGHDT and YYEEEE. This CDR3 is 15 amino acids long. Deletions cut 2 bases from V and 1 base from J, with 10 bases between. The CDR3 sequence: CASSLGSRAKNIQYF. The CDR3 DNA reads TGTGCCAGCAGCTTAGGTTCCAGGGCCAAAAACATTCAGTACTTC.

The V gene is TRBV4-1, the J gene TRBJ2-3, with TRBD1 matching 7 bases. The germline V gene has CDR1 MGHRA and CDR2 YSYEKL. With V trimmed by 5 bases and J by 2 bases, 10 bases remained unmatched. The CDR3 length is 16 residues. CDR3 DNA: TGCGCCAGCAGCGTCCATACAGGGGCCGTCACAGATACGCAGTATTTT. It specifies CASSVHTGAVTDTQYF.

V is TRBV7-2 and J is TRBJ1-3; tentatively, D is TRBD1 (5 bases). This CDR3 has 16 amino acids. Deletions cut 0 bases from V and 0 bases from J, with 9 bases between. Germline V gene lookup returns CDR1 SGHTA and CDR2 FQGNSA. For the CDR3, the DNA is TGTGCCAGCAGCTTAGCAGGGGCAATCTCTGGAAACACCATATATTTT. It yields the protein CASSLAGAISGNTIYF. Full variable domain (remainder filled in from reference TRBV7-2 and TRBJ1-3): GAGVSQSPSNKVTEKGKDVELRCDPISGHTALYWYRQSLGQGLEFLIYFQGNSAPDKSGLPSDRFSAERTGGSVSTLTIQRTQQEDSAVYLCASSLAGAISGNTIYFGEGSWLTVV.

The V gene is TRBV25-1, the J gene TRBJ2-7; D gene uncertain. The CDR3 consists of 12 residues. Trimming removed 5 bases at V and 3 bases at J, with 8 bases between. Germline V lookup: CDR1 MGHDK, CDR2 SYGVNS. CDR3 sequence (DNA): TGTGCCAGCAGTATGAGCCACTACGAGCAGTACTTC. Translating it yields CASSMSHYEQYF.

This clone has only one observation. This chain uses TRBV4-1 with TRBJ1-3; D call uncertain. This CDR3 comprises 13 residues. Germline CDR1 reads MGHRA; CDR2 reads YSYEKL. Deletions cut 3 bases from V and 6 bases from J, with 9 bases between. The CDR3 DNA reads as TGCGCCAGCAGCCAGCAACTGTTAAACACCATATATTTT. Protein product: CASSQQLLNTIYF.

This chain uses TRBV5-4 with TRBJ2-2, with TRBD2 matching 10 bases. The V gene's germline CDR1 is SGHNT and CDR2 YYREEE (reference sequence). The CDR3 runs to 18 residues. Trimming removed 0 bases from V and 5 bases from J; junction bases left unmatched: 10. CDR3 sequence: CASSLAKLAGGPTGELFF. The CDR3 coding sequence is TGTGCCAGCAGCTTGGCGAAATTAGCGGGGGGTCCTACCGGGGAGCTGTTTTTT.

The rearrangement uses TRBV3-1 (or the pseudogene TRBV3-2) and TRBJ2-1; 7 bases map to TRBD1. The CDR3 has 17 residues. The germline V gene encodes CDR1 LGHDT and CDR2 YNNKEL (reference sequence). The ends lost 0 bases at V and 2 bases at J; junction bases unmatched: 7. The CDR3 sequence is CASSQDEGQNPYNEQFF. DNA of the CDR3: TGTGCCAGCAGCCAAGACGAGGGACAGAATCCCTACAATGAGCAGTTCTTC.

This chain links TRBV7-6 with TRBJ1-2, with a possible D match to TRBD1 (5 bases). The CDR3 runs 13 residues. Trimming left V 1 base short and J 8 bases short, with 11 bases between. Germline CDR1 reads SGHVS; CDR2 reads FNYEAQ. The CDR3 loop is CASSLEGRGGYTF. The DNA of the CDR3 is TGTGCCAGCAGCTTAGAAGGAAGGGGAGGCTACACCTTC.

This clone was observed a single time. The chain uses TRBV7-9 and TRBJ2-5, with 9 positions matching TRBD2. The V gene's germline CDR1 is SEHNR and CDR2 FQNEAQ (reference sequence). This CDR3 has 16 amino acids. V dropped 2 bases and J dropped 0; count of bases not matched to a gene: 4. The CDR3 DNA sequence: TGTGCCAGCAGCTTAAGTCTAGCGGGGTACCAAGAGACCCAGTACTTC. This codes for CASSLSLAGYQETQYF.

DNA for the CDR3: TGTGCCAGCAGCTTACAGGCATCCGGGGGACAGGGACCTCACTATGGCTACACCTTC. This sequence encodes CASSLQASGGQGPHYGYTF. The chain employs TRBV7-2 and TRBJ1-2, with 9 bases matching TRBD1. Germline CDR1 is SGHTA and CDR2 is FQGNSA. The CDR3 loop spans 19 amino acids. The J segment lost 3 bases and the V segment lost 2 bases, leaving 16 bases of the junction unmatched.